This T cell receptor beta chain was identified during a study of memory CD4+ T cells and cytomegalovirus serostatus. Original analysis: After removing out-of-frame reads, 2 million to 2.5 million distinct TCRbeta sequences remained. TCRdb's copy holds only in-frame clones and misses some; the assay was immunoSEQ multiplex PCR. V and J calls and clone size follow that table, whereas D and trimming were derived from the DNA. This sample has approximately 40,000 clones; roughly three quarters occur once, and the top ten carry around 0.5%. The CDR3 sequence is 12 residues long. V was clipped by 5 bases and J by 3 bases, with 8 bases between them. CDR1 and CDR2 (germline): GTSNPN, SVGIG (reference sequence). Single viable CD3+CD4+CD8-CD45RO+ cells were sorted as the memory CD4+ T cells.

Sample: memory CD4+ T cells from blood. The gene calls are TRBV30 and TRBJ2-1; D may be TRBD1 or TRBD2 (5 bases each). This TCR was recovered from an adult in good health and CMV-seronegative. The CDR3 DNA follows: TGTGCCTGGGGGGACGGCTACAATGAGCAGTTCTTC. Translated: CAWGDGYNEQFF.